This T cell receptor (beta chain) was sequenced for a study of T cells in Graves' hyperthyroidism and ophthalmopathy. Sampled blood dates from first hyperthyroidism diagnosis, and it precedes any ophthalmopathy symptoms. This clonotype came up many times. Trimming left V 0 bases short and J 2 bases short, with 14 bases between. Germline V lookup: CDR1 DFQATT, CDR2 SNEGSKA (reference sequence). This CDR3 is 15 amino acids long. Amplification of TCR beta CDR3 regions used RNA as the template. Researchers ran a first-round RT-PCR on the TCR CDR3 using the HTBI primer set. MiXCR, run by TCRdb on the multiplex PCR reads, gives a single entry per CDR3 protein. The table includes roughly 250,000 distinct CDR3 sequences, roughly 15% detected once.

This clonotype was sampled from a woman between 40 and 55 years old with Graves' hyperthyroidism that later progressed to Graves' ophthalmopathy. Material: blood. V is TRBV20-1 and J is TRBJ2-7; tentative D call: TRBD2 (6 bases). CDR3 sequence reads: CSARDPTGEPYEQYF. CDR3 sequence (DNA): TGCAGTGCTAGAGATCCGACGGGAGAACCCTACGAGCAGTACTTC.